The 4 T cell receptor beta chains given below trace back to one sample, sequenced in a study of CD8 T cells in ankylosing spondylitis. TCRdb re-derived calls from the 5' RACE reads in MiXCR, one entry per CDR3 protein. The profile shows 250,000 to 400,000 distinct CDR3 sequences, approximately 10% of them singletons. The sequenced sample was blood, either unsorted or a sorted T cell fraction (not recorded which). These receptors came from a female donor with ankylosing spondylitis or in good health (not recorded which).

This clonotype was counted many times. The chain uses TRBV5-1 and TRBJ2-2; TRBD1 or TRBD2 may be the D gene (5 bases each). Germline loops: CDR1 SGHRS, CDR2 YFSETQ. V lost 4 bases and J 4 bases, leaving 11 bases between the germline ends. The CDR3 covers 14 residues. The CDR3 DNA follows: TGCGCCAGCAGCCCGGCAGGGAGCACCGGGGAGCTGTTTTTT. This sequence encodes CASSPAGSTGELFF.

This clonotype has more than one count but fewer than ten. The chain joins TRBV3-1 to TRBJ2-5, with unresolved D. This CDR3 contains 16 residues. CDR1 LGHDT and CDR2 YNNKEL come from the germline V gene (reference sequence). V gave up 2 bases and J gave up 2 bases, with 15 bases separating them. In DNA form, the CDR3 reads TGTGCCAGCAGCCAACGAGAGCGAGAACTTCAAGAGACCCAGTACTTC. It yields the protein CASSQRERELQETQYF.

This clonotype was detected many times. J is TRBJ1-2 and V is TRBV11-2, with 8 nucleotides matching TRBD1. V was clipped by 2 bases and J by 4 bases; unmatched bases: 12. The CDR3 length is 17 residues. The V gene's germline CDR1 is SGHAT and CDR2 FQNNGV. CDR3 loop: CASSLSPGQGFIYGYTF. Here the CDR3 DNA reads TGTGCCAGCAGCTTATCCCCTGGACAGGGTTTTATCTATGGCTACACCTTC.

This clonotype showed up many times. V usage is TRBV20-1 and J usage is TRBJ1-1; tentative D call: TRBD1 (5 bases). V was pared by 6 bases and J by 5 bases, with 13 bases between. The CDR3 contains 12 residues. From germline, CDR1 is DFQATT and CDR2 SNEGSKA (reference sequence). CDR3 in DNA: TGCAGTGCCCACCAACGGGGGACTGAAGCTTTCTTT. As protein: CSAHQRGTEAFF.